This T cell receptor beta chain was found in a study of T cells in Graves' hyperthyroidism and ophthalmopathy (dated by TCRdb to between 2017 and 2020). Background on the whole study: Peripheral blood was collected at initial diagnosis, before any treatment. Whether ophthalmopathy could be predicted prospectively was tested in an independent validation cohort made up of 18 hyperthyroidism patients plus 17 patients who later progressed to ophthalmopathy. Once sampling was done, hyperthyroidism patients were given methimazole at a starting dose of 30 mg daily, whereas ophthalmopathy patients were given high-dose intravenous methylprednisolone. The approximately 100 discovery patients were randomly split 7:3 into training and test sets. In roughly six Graves' hyperthyroidism patients, the study also compared T-cell repertoires from thyroid tissue with T-cell repertoires from blood. The paper describes TCR Vbeta CDR3 sequencing of 135 peripheral blood samples, made up of some 42 ophthalmopathy patients, 70 to 80 hyperthyroidism patients and roughly 17 progressor patients. To identify distinguishing TCR V-J signatures, a discovery cohort of 95 to 100 patients was used, comprising approximately 40 with Graves' ophthalmopathy and approximately 58 with stable Graves' hyperthyroidism. The paper's findings and limits, for the study overall: In validation, progression to ophthalmopathy was predicted by the model with around 71% sensitivity and roughly 72% specificity, a median of about 6 months before onset. In cross-validation, a model built on a 13 V-J signature told ophthalmopathy apart from stable hyperthyroidism with approximately 90% sensitivity and around 84% specificity, and in testing the same model reached 80%/75%. Sample size was not statistically predetermined, and investigators were not blinded to group allocation. Most expanded thyroid clonotypes (frequency above 0.001) were also found in blood, which suggests that blood repertoires may mirror thyroid immune responses.

From the cysteine up to the phenylalanine, the CDR3 has a length of 13 residues. CDR3 DNA is the only sequence kept; it has 39 bases, read in frame from the first base. Between the V and J ends, shortened by 2 bases and 5 bases respectively, the junction contains 6 bases. CDR1 and CDR2, looked up from the germline V gene (reference sequence), are PRHDT and FYEKMQ. Amplification of TCR beta CDR3 regions was carried out from RNA transcripts. A first-round RT-PCR of the TCR CDR3 used the HTBI primer set with the Qiagen OneStep RT-PCR kit. Libraries were constructed in a second round of multiplex PCR, after which size selection and purification were performed. Paired-end sequencing of the libraries was performed with 100 bp reads on an Illumina HiSeq2000. In the original analysis: SOAPnuke was used to process the raw data, with reads discarded if the reads contained adapters or uncalled bases, had a mean Phred below 15, or lacked an exact constant-primer or identifier match. High-quality paired reads were merged with COPE v1.2.5, and unique nucleotide sequences were defined as clonotypes. MiTCR v1.1 was used to align the clonotypes against IMGT TRBV, TRBD and TRBJ reference segments. Only V-J combinations with frequency above 0.0001, covering 99% to 99.2% of repertoires, were analysed. A TCS score was defined as the ratio between F50 (clonal expansion) and ExV (chaos), using BLOSUM62-based TCRdist between CDR3 peptides within each V-J. Welch's t-statistics and random forest reduced fewer than 600 V-J features to roughly 13, which were used in a naive Bayes classifier (R e1071). TCRdb handled the public reads itself, with Q25 trimming in fastp and clone calling in MiXCR, and kept productive beta chains. Each record represents a unique CDR3 protein, reported with the most common genes and DNA among its rows. The V and J calls reflect TCRdb's pipeline rather than the authors' work. This sample comprises approximately 300,000 distinct CDR3 sequences, about a sixth of them detected only once. The top ten constitute approximately 57% of the sample.

In its sample, this clonotype was seen many times. Its antigen remains unidentified. No per-base quality is available; no much larger clone lies one base away. In the ophthalmopathy patients, disease was moderately to severely active, with a Clinical Activity Score of 3 or more, a NOSPECS grade of 4 or more, and a duration of less than 3 months. The study excluded patients with uncontrolled infections, other autoimmune diseases, pregnancy or lactation. Diagnoses were established on the basis of clinical symptoms, serum thyroxine and TRAb, thyroid ultrasound, and orbital computed tomography. PBMCs were separated from 10 ml of fresh peripheral blood using Ficoll-Paque density gradient centrifugation. Trizol reagent was used to extract total RNA, and RNA quality was then checked on an Agilent 2100 Bioanalyzer.

The TCR sequence derives from a woman aged 55-75 years with Graves' ophthalmopathy. The chain uses TRBV13 and TRBJ1-4; the D gene lacks a confident call. The specimen sequenced was blood. The DNA is as follows: TGTGCCAGCAGCTTACAGCGAAATGAAAAACTGTTTTTT. It encodes CASSLQRNEKLFF.